These 11 T cell receptor beta chains originate from one sample sequenced in a study of blood T cell repertoires in COVID-19. Data came from immunoSEQ multiplex PCR; TCRdb stores just in-frame clones and leaves some out. Altogether 150,000 or so clones are present, roughly four fifths being singletons, with the ten largest covering about an eighth. Sequenced input: peripheral blood. The receptors come from a man in his 70s who had recovered from COVID-19.

The V gene is TRBV5-1, the J gene TRBJ1-6; 7 nucleotides align to TRBD1. Trimming took 4 bases from V and 7 from J; bases not matched to a gene: 8. The germline CDR1 and CDR2 sequences are SGHRS and YFSETQ. The CDR3 totals 15 residues. The CDR3 DNA reads as TGCGCCAGCAGCCTATCAGGGGGTCGAAATTCACCCCTCCACTTT. Amino acid sequence: CASSLSGGRNSPLHF.

The rearrangement uses TRBV6-5 and TRBJ1-4; TRBD1 aligns across 7 bases. Germline V lookup: CDR1 MNHEY, CDR2 SVGAGI. CDR3 length: 13 residues. V dropped 7 bases and J dropped 7; count of bases not matched to a gene: 6. CDR3 amino acids: CASNDRDSEKLFF. Written as DNA, the CDR3 is TGTGCCAGCAACGACAGGGATTCTGAAAAACTGTTTTTT.

The genes are TRBV4-1 and TRBJ1-1, with TRBD1 matching 7 bases. This CDR3 has 15 amino acids. CDR1 is MGHRA and CDR2 is YSYEKL in the germline V gene. V was pared by 1 base and J by 1 base, with 3 bases of the junction left unmatched. The CDR3 here is CASSQADRRNTEAFF. CDR3 coding DNA: TGCGCCAGCAGCCAAGCGGACAGGCGGAACACTGAAGCTTTCTTT.

V gene TRBV5-4 combines with J gene TRBJ2-1, with 9 bases lining up with TRBD2. Germline CDR1 SGHNT, CDR2 YYREEE (reference sequence). This CDR3 spans 15 amino acids. Germline trimming cut 4 bases from V and 10 bases from J; bases unmatched to any gene: 12. The DNA for the CDR3 is TGTGCCAGCAGCCCGTCGGGGCGGGAGGGCCGAGAGCAGTTCTTC. It encodes CASSPSGREGREQFF.

In this sample, this clone turned up once. V gene TRBV18 combines with J gene TRBJ2-5; 7 nucleotides line up with TRBD2. J gave up 0 bases and V 5 bases, and 30 bases lay outside the gene matches. This CDR3 region has 23 residues. The germline V gene has CDR1 KGHSH and CDR2 LQKENI. Written as DNA, the CDR3 is TGTGCCAGCTCATCGGCGGTGGTTTTTCAAGCGGGAAAAAGAGGGGTTGACCAAGAGACCCAGTACTTC. It encodes CASSSAVVFQAGKRGVDQETQYF.

The V call is TRBV20-1, the J call TRBJ2-5, with 7 bases aligning to TRBD2. Germline V gives CDR1 DFQATT, CDR2 SNEGSKA (reference sequence). This CDR3 comprises 15 residues. The J segment lost 2 bases and the V segment lost 3 bases, leaving 9 bases of the junction unmatched. The CDR3 sequence: CSASQRRETQETQYF. The CDR3 bases are TGCAGTGCTAGTCAACGGCGGGAGACTCAAGAGACCCAGTACTTC.

A few counts support this clone. V and J are TRBV29-1 and TRBJ2-7; D might be TRBD2 (7 bases). There are 13 residues in the CDR3. Germline values: CDR1 SQVTM, CDR2 ANQGSEA. Trimming stripped 5 bases from V and 1 base from J, with 12 bases between. As DNA, the CDR3 is TGCAGCGTTCGGGAGGACAGTTCCTACGAGCAGTACTTC. This sequence encodes CSVREDSSYEQYF.

The V and J genes are TRBV11-2 and TRBJ2-1, with D perhaps matching TRBD1 (6 bases). V was clipped by 4 bases and J by 13 bases, with 11 bases between them. Germline loops: CDR1 SGHAT, CDR2 FQNNGV. The CDR3 contains 11 residues. The CDR3 loop reads CASSSGVNQFF. The DNA of the CDR3 is TGTGCCAGCAGCTCAGGGGTTAACCAGTTCTTC.

CDR3 loop: CASSQEEETGELFF. The DNA of the CDR3 is TGCGCCAGCAGCCAAGAGGAGGAGACCGGGGAGCTGTTTTTT. The chain couples TRBV4-1 to TRBJ2-2, with D tentatively TRBD2 (5 bases). The V and J ends lost 0 bases and 5 bases respectively, with 7 bases between them. This CDR3 comprises 14 residues. Germline V gene data show CDR1 as MGHRA and CDR2 as YSYEKL.

The J gene is TRBJ1-1, the V gene TRBV7-2, with D perhaps matching TRBD1 (6 bases). Germline V lookup: CDR1 SGHTA, CDR2 FQGNSA. The CDR3 extends over 13 amino acids. V dropped 5 bases and J dropped 5 bases, with 12 bases sitting between them. This chain's CDR3 is CASSHPQGTEAFF. In DNA, the CDR3 is TGTGCCAGCAGCCATCCCCAGGGGACTGAAGCTTTCTTT.

The chain couples TRBV6-2 or TRBV6-3 to TRBJ2-1; 9 bases are shared with TRBD2. The ends lost 3 bases at V and 5 bases at J; junction bases unmatched: 8. The CDR3 is 16 residues long. CDR1 is MNHEY and CDR2 is SVGEGT in the germline V gene. CDR3 nucleotide sequence: TGTGCCAGCAGTTATTTTAGCGGGAGTCTACACAATGAGCAGTTCTTC. It translates to CASSYFSGSLHNEQFF.